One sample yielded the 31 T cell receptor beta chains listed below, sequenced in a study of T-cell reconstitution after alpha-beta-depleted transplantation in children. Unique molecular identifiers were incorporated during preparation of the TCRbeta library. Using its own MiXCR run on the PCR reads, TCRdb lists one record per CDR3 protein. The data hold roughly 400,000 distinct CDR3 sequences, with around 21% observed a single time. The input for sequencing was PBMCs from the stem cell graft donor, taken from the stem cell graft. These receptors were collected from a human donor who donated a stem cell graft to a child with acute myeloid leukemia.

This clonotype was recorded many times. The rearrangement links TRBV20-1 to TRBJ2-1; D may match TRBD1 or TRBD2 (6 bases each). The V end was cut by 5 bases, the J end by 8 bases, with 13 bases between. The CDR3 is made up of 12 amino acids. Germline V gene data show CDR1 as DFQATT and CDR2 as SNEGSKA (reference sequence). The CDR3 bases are TGCAGTGCTGAGGGTGGGGGGCATGAGCAGTTCTTC. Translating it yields CSAEGGGHEQFF.

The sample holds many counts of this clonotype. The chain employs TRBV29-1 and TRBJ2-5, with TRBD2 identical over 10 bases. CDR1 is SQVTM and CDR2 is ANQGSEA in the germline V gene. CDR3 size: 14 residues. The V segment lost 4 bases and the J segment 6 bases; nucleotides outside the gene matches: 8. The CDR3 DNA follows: TGCAGCGTTGTTATTAGCGGGAGGCCGAAGACCCAGTACTTC. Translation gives CSVVISGRPKTQYF.

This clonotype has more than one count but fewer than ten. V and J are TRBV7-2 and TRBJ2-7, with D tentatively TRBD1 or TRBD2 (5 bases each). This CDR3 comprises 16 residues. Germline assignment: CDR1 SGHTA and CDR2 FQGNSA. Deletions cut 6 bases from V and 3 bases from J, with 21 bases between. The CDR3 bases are TGTGCCAGCAGTCCGAGGGGTTTGCGCTCTCACTACGAGCAGTACTTC. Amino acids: CASSPRGLRSHYEQYF. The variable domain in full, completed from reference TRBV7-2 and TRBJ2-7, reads GAGVSQSPSNKVTEKGKDVELRCDPISGHTALYWYRQSLGQGLEFLIYFQGNSAPDKSGLPSDRFSAERTGGSVSTLTIQRTQQEDSAVYLCASSPRGLRSHYEQYFGPGTRLTVT.

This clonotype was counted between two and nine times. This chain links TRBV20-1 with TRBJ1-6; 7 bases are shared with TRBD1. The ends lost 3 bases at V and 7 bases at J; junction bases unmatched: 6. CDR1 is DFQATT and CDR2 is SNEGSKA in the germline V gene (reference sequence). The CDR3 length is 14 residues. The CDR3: CSASKGGANSPLHF. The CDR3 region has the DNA TGCAGTGCTAGTAAAGGGGGCGCGAATTCACCCCTCCACTTT.

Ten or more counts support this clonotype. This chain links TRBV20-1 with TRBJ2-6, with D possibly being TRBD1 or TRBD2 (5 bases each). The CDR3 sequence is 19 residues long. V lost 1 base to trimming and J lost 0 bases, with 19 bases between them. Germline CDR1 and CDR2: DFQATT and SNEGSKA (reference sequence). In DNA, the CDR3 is TGCAGTGCTAGAGGGGCGATTTGGGGGACCCGCTCTGGGGCCAACGTCCTGACTTTC. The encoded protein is CSARGAIWGTRSGANVLTF.

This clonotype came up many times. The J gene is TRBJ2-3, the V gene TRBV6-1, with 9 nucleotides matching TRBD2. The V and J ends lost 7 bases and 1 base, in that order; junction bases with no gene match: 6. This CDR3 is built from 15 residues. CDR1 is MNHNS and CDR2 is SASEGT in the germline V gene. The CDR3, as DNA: TGTGCCAGCACCGATAGCGGGAGAGGCACAGATACGCAGTATTTT. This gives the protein CASTDSGRGTDTQYF.

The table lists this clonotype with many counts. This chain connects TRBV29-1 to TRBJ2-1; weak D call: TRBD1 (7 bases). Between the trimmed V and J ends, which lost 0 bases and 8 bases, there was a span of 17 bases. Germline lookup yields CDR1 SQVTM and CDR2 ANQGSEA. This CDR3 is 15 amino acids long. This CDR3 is CSVEDLGRGEYEQFF. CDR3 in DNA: TGCAGCGTTGAAGATCTCGGCAGGGGGGAATATGAGCAGTTCTTC.

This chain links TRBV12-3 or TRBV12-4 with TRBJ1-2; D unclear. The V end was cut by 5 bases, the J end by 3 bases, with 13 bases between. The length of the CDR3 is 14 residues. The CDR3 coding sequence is TGTGCCAGCAGTGCTACTAGGGTGGACTATGGCTACACCTTC. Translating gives CASSATRVDYGYTF.

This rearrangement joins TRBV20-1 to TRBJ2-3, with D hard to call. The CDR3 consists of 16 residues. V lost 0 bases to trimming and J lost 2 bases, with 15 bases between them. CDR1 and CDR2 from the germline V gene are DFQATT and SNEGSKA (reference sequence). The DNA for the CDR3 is TGCAGTGCTAGAGATCTCAGGCGTACACTCACAGATACGCAGTATTTT. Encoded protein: CSARDLRRTLTDTQYF.

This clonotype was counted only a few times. The DNA for the CDR3 is TGCGCCAGCAGCCCTGCTTTTGGCGAGCAGTACTTC. Translation: CASSPAFGEQYF. The rearrangement links TRBV5-1 to TRBJ2-7; D ambiguous. This CDR3 comprises 12 residues. Between the trimmed V and J ends, which lost 4 bases and 6 bases, there was a span of 11 bases. Germline V gene sequence: CDR1 SGHRS, CDR2 YFSETQ.

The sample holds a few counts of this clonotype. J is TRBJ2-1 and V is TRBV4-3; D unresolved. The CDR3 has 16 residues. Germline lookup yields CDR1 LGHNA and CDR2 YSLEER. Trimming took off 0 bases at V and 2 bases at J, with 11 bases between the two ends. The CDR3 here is CASSQDVRLTYNEQFF. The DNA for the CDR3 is TGCGCCAGCAGCCAAGATGTGAGACTGACCTACAATGAGCAGTTCTTC.

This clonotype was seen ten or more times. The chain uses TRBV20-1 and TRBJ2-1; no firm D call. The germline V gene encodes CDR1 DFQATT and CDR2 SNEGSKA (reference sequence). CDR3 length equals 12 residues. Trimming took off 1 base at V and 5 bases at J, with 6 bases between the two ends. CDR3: CSARGGNNEQFF. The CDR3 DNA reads TGCAGTGCTAGAGGTGGAAACAATGAGCAGTTCTTC.

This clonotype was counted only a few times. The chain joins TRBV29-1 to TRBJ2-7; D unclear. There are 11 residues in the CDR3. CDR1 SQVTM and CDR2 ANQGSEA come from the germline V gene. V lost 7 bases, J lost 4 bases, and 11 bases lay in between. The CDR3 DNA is TGCAGCGCCGTTTTAACGTACGAGCAGTACTTC. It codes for CSAVLTYEQYF.

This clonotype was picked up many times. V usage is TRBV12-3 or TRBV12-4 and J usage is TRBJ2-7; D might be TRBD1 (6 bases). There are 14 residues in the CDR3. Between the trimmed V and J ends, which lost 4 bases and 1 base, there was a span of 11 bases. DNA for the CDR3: TGTGCCAGCAGTTCTACGACAGGTTCCTACGAGCAGTACTTC. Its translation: CASSSTTGSYEQYF.

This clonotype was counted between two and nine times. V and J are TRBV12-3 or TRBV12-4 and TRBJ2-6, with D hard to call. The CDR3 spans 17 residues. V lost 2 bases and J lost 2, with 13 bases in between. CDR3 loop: CASSLPGFGAGANVLTF. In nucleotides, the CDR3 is TGTGCCAGCAGTTTACCAGGTTTTGGGGCTGGGGCCAACGTCCTGACTTTC.

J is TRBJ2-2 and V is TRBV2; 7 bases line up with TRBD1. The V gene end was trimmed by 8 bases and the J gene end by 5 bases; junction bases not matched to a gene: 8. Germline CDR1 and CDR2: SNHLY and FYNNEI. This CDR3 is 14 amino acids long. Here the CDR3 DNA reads TGTGCCAGCTTACAGGGGAGTTGGACCGGGGAGCTGTTTTTT. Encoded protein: CASLQGSWTGELFF.

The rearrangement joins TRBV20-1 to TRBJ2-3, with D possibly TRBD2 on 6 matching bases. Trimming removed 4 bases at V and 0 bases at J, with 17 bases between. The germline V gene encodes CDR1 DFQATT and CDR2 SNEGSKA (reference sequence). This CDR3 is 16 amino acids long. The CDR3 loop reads CSATPVNSGSTDTQYF. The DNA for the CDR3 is TGCAGTGCTACCCCGGTGAATAGCGGCAGCACAGATACGCAGTATTTT.

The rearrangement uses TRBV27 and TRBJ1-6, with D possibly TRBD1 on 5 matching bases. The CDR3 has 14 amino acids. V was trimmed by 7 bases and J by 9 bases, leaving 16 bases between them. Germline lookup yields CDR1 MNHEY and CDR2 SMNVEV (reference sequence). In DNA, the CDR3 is TGTGCCAGCACCCAAACGGGGGGAGGTTCACCCCTCCACTTT. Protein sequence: CASTQTGGGSPLHF.

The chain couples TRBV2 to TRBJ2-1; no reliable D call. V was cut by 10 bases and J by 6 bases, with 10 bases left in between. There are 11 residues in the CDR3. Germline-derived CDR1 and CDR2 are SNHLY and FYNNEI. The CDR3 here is CATGPPNEQFF. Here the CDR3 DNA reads TGTGCCACCGGGCCCCCCAATGAGCAGTTCTTC.

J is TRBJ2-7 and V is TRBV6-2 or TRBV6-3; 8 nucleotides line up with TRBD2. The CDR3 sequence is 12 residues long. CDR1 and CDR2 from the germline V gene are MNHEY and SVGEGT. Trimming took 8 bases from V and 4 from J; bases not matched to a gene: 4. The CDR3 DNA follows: TGTGCCAGCGGGACTAGGCGATACGAGCAGTACTTC. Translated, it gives CASGTRRYEQYF.

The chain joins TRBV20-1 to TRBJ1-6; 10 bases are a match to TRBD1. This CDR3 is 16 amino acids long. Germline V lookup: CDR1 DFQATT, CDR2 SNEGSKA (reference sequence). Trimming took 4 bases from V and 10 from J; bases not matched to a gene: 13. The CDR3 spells CSATEIPTGGNSPLHF. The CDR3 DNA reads TGCAGTGCTACCGAGATCCCGACAGGGGGCAACTCACCCCTCCACTTT.

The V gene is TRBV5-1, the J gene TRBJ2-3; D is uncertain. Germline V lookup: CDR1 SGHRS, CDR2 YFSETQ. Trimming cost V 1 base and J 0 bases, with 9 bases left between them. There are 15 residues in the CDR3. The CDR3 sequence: CASSLHGSSTDTQYF. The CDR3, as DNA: TGCGCCAGCAGCTTGCACGGATCTAGCACAGATACGCAGTATTTT.

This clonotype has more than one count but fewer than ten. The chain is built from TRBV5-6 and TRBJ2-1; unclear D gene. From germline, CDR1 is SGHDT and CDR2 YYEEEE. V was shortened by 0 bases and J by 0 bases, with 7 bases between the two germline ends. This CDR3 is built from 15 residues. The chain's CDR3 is CASSLEGRSYNEQFF. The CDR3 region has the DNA TGTGCCAGCAGCTTGGAGGGCCGCTCCTACAATGAGCAGTTCTTC.

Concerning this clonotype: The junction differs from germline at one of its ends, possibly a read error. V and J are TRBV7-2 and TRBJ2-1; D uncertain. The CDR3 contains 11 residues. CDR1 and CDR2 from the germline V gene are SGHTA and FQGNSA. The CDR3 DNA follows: TGTGTCAGCTCCTACCACAATGAGCAGTTCTTC. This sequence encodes CVSSYHNEQFF.

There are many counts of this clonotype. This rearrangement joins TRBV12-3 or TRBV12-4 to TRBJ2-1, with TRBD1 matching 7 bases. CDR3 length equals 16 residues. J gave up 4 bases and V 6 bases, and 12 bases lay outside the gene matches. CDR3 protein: CASSPGGEGLYNEQFF. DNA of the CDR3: TGTGCCAGCAGCCCAGGGGGAGAAGGGCTTTACAATGAGCAGTTCTTC.

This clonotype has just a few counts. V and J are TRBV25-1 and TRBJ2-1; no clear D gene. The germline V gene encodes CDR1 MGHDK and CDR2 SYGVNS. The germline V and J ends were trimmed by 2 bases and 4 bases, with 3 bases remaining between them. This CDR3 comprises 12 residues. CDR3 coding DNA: TGTGCCAGCAGTGAACCATACAATGAGCAGTTCTTC. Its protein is CASSEPYNEQFF.

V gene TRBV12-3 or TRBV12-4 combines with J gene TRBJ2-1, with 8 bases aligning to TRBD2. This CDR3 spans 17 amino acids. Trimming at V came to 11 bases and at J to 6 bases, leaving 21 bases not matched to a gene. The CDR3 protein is CAFSLEAGGALLNEQFF. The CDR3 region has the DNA TGTGCCTTCAGTTTAGAGGCGGGAGGTGCCCTACTCAATGAGCAGTTCTTC.

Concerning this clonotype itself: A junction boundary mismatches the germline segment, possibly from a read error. The CDR3 region has the DNA TGTGCCAGCAGGAAGACTAGCGGGAGTTTCTTGGTCTTC. Its protein is CASRKTSGSFLVF. This sequence joins TRBV6-4 and TRBJ2-1, with 12 bases aligning to TRBD2. This CDR3 comprises 13 residues. Germline V gene data show CDR1 as MRHNA and CDR2 as SNTAGT.

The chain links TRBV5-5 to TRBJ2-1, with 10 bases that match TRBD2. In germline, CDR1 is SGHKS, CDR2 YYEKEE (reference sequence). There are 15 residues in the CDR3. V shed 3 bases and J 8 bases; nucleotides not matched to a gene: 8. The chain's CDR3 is CASSSDGLAADEQFF. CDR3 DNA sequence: TGTGCCAGCAGCTCCGACGGACTAGCGGCGGATGAGCAGTTCTTC.

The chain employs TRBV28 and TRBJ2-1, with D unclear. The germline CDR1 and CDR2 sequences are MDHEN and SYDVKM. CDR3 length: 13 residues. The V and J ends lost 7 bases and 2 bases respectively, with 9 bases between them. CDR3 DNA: TGTGCCAGCATGGGTCGGGCCTACAATGAGCAGTTCTTC. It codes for CASMGRAYNEQFF.

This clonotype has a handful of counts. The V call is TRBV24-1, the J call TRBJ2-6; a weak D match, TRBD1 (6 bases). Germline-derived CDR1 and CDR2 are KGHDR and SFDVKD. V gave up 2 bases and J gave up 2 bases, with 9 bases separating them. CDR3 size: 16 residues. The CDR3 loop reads CATSDSYRAGANVLTF. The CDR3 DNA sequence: TGTGCCACCAGTGATTCGTACAGGGCTGGGGCCAACGTCCTGACTTTC.